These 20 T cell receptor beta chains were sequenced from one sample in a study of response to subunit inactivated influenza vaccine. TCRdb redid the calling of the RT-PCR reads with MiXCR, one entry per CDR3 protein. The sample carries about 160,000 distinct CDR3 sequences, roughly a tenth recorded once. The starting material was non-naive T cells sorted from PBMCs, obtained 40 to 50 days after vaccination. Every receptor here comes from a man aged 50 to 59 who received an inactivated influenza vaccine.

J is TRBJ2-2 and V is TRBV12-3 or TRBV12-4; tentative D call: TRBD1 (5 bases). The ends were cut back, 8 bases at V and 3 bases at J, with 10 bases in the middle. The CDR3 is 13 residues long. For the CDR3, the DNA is TGTGCCAGCCTGGCAGGGTACACCGGGGAGCTGTTTTTT. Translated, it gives CASLAGYTGELFF.

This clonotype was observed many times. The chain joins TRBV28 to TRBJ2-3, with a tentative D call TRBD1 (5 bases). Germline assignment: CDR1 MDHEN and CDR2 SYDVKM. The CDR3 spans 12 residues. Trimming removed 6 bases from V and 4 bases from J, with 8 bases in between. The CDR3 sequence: CASRGVADTQYF. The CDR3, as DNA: TGTGCCAGCAGAGGGGTGGCAGATACGCAGTATTTT.

The CDR3 sequence: CASSQATGTNEKLFF. The DNA of the CDR3 is TGCGCCAGCAGCCAAGCTACAGGGACTAATGAAAAACTGTTTTTT. The chain employs TRBV4-1 and TRBJ1-4, with D possibly matching TRBD1 (6 bases). This CDR3 has 15 residues. V shed 1 base and J shed 2 bases, with 8 bases lying between them. Germline-derived CDR1 and CDR2 are MGHRA and YSYEKL.

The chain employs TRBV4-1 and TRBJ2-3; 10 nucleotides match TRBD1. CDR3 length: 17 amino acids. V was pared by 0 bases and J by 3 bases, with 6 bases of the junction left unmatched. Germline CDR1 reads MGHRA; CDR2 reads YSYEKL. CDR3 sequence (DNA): TGCGCCAGCAGCCAAGAACAGGGGGACAGGGGTACAGATACGCAGTATTTT. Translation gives CASSQEQGDRGTDTQYF.

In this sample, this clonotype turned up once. The CDR3 region has the DNA TGTGCCAGCATGATTACTCAGGGCCCAGATACGCAGTATTTT. As protein: CASMITQGPDTQYF. The rearrangement joins TRBV21-1 to TRBJ2-3. TRBV21-1 is reported as a pseudogene. The CDR3 is 14 residues long.

The CDR3 DNA reads as TGTGCCATCAGAGGGGACAGGAGCTATGGCTACACCTTC. Its translation: CAIRGDRSYGYTF. V and J are TRBV10-3 and TRBJ1-2, with 8 bases that match TRBD1. V gave up 6 bases and J gave up 4 bases; unmatched junction bases: 4. Germline V gene data show CDR1 as ENHRY and CDR2 as SYGVKD. CDR3 length equals 13 residues.

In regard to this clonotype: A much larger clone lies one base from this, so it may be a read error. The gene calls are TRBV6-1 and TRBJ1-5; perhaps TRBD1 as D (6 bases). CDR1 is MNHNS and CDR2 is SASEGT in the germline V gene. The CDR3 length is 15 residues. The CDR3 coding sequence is TGTGCCAGCAACGTTTTTACAGGGCGGGATCAGCCCCAGCTTTTT. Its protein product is CASNVFTGRDQPQLF.

CDR3: CASSRRTTGQGAYEQYF. As DNA, the CDR3 is TGTGCCAGTAGTAGGCGCACAACGGGACAGGGGGCCTACGAGCAGTACTTC. The chain uses TRBV19 and TRBJ2-7; 11 bases line up with TRBD1. The CDR3 covers 17 residues. The germline V gene encodes CDR1 LNHDA and CDR2 SQIVND (reference sequence). V was pared by 4 bases and J by 2 bases, with 10 bases of the junction left unmatched.

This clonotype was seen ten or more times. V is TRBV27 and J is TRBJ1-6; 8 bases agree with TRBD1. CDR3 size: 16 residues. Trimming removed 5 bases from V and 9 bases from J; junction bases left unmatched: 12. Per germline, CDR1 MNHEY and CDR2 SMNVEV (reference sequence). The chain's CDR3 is CASSVTGGGVGSPLHF. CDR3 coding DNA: TGTGCCAGCAGTGTAACAGGGGGAGGGGTAGGTTCACCCCTCCACTTT.

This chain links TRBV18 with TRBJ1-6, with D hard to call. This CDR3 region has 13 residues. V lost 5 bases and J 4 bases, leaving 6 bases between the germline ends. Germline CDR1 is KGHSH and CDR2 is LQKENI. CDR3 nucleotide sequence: TGTGCCAGCTCAGTGGGGTATAATTCACCCCTCCACTTT. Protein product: CASSVGYNSPLHF.

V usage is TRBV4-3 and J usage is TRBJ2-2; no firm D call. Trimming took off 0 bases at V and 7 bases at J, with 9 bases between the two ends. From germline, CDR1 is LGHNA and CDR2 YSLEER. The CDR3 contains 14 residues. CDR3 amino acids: CASSQEGFGGELFF. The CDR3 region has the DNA TGCGCCAGCAGCCAAGAAGGGTTTGGCGGGGAGCTGTTTTTT.

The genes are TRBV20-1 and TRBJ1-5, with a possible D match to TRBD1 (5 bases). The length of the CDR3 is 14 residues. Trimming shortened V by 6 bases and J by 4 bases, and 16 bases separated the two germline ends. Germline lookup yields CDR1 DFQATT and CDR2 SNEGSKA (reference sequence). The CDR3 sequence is CSAQTRGRNQPQHF. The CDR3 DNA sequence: TGCAGTGCGCAAACGCGGGGGAGGAATCAGCCCCAGCATTTT.

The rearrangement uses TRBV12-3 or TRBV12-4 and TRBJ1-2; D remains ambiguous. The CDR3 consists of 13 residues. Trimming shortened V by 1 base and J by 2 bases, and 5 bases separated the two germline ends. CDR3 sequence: CASSLDKNYGYTF. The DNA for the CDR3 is TGTGCCAGCAGTTTAGACAAAAACTATGGCTACACCTTC.

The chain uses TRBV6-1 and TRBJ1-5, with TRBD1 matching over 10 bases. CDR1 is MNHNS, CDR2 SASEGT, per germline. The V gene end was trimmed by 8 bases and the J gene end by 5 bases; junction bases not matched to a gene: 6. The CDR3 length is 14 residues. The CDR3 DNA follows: TGTGCCAGCTGGGACAGGGGACCTTATCAGCCCCAGCATTTT. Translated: CASWDRGPYQPQHF.

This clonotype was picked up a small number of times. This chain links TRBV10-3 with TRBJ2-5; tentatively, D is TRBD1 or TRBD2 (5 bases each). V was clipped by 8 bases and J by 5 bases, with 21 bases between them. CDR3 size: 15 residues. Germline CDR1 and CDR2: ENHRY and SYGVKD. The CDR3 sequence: CAIGGKGSLGETQYF. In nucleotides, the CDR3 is TGTGCCATCGGGGGTAAGGGGAGCCTCGGGGAGACCCAGTACTTC.

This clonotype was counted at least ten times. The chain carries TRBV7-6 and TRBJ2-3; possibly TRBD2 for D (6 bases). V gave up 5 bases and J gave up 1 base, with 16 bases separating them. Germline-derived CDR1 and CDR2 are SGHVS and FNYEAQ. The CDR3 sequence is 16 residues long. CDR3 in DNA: TGTGCCAGCAGCATGGTCCTGGGCGGGGGCACAGATACGCAGTATTTT. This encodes CASSMVLGGGTDTQYF.

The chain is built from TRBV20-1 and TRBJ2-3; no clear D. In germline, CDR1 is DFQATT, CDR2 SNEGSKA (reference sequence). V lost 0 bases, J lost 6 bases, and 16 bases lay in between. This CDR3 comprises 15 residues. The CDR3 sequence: CSARELASPGDTQYF. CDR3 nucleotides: TGCAGTGCTAGAGAGTTGGCCTCACCCGGGGATACGCAGTATTTT.

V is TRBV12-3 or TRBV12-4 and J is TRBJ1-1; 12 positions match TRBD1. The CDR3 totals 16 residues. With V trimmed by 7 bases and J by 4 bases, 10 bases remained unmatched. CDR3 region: CASNLGTGGAGTEAFF. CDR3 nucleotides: TGTGCCAGCAACCTCGGGACAGGGGGCGCGGGCACTGAAGCTTTCTTT.

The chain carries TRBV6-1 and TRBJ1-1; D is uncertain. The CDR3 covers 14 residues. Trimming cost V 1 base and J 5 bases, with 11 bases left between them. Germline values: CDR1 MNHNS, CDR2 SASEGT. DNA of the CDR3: TGTGCCAGCAGTGAAGGCCCAGCCTCGACTGAAGCTTTCTTT. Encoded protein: CASSEGPASTEAFF.

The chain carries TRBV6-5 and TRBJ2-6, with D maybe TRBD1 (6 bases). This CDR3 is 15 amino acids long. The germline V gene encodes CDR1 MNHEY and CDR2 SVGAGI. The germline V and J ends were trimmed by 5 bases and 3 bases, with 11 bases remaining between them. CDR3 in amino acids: CASSNRAGGANVLTF. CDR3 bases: TGTGCCAGCAGTAACAGGGCTGGTGGGGCCAACGTCCTGACTTTC.